This TCR beta chain was sequenced during a study of CD8 T cell repertoires and HIV-1 epitope variants. Study in general: Each of Twenty-five Gag and Nef epitope peptides stimulated a separate culture. Controls were a CMV, EBV and flu peptide pool, Ebola AY9 negative control, and no-peptide well. Whole-study findings and limits: Most of the nine antigen-specific clonotypes appeared cross-reactive to autologous or escape variants. Only beta chains were identified, marking proliferation to antigen, not function.

The CDR3 has 12 amino acids. V was shortened by 6 bases and J by 5 bases, with 7 bases between the two germline ends. Germline CDR1 reads LNHDA; CDR2 reads SQIVND (reference sequence). Measured with immunoSEQ multiplex PCR; TCRdb has only the in-frame clones, and not every one. Here the sample spans about 6,000 clones, more than 55% being singletons. Regarding this clone: Its antigen is unknown.

The receptor was isolated from a male donor with HIV. The sequenced material came from cultured CD8+ T cells derived from PBMCs. J is TRBJ2-2 and V is TRBV19; D call uncertain. Here the CDR3 reads CASRRTTGELFF. The CDR3 nucleotides read TGTGCCAGTAGGCGAACTACCGGGGAGCTGTTTTTT.